These T cell receptor beta chains were read from a single sample in a study of cytomegalovirus exposure and HLA in healthy donors. TCRdb's copy holds only in-frame clones and misses some; the assay was immunoSEQ multiplex PCR. The data hold about 190,000 clones, with approximately 80% observed a single time. The sequenced sample consisted of PBMCs. The receptor set was obtained from a woman aged 45 to 65 in good health and CMV-seropositive. Each CDR3 is given with its conserved first and last residue. A D gene is named only where the DNA matches it firmly.

d_call	j_call	v_call	cdr3_aa	cdr3_nt
.	TRBJ1-1	TRBV4-3	CASSLTTAMNTEAFF	TGCGCCAGCAGCCTTACGACAGCCATGAACACTGAAGCTTTCTTT
.	TRBJ1-1	TRBV7-8	CASSLARARAFF	TGTGCCAGCAGCTTAGCCAGGGCGAGAGCTTTCTTT
.	TRBJ2-1	TRBV6-5	CASSAGDRSNEQFF	TGTGCCAGCAGCGCAGGAGACAGGAGTAATGAGCAGTTCTTC
TRBD1	TRBJ2-7	TRBV14	CASRPHDRENYEQYF	TGTGCCAGCAGACCACATGACAGGGAGAACTACGAGCAGTACTTC
TRBD1	TRBJ1-2	TRBV13	CASSRRQGIRYGYTF	TGTGCCAGCAGTCGTAGACAGGGTATTCGGTATGGCTACACCTTC
.	TRBJ2-1	TRBV7-9	CASSLVRPGLQLDEQFF	TGTGCCAGCAGCTTAGTACGTCCGGGACTTCAACTTGATGAGCAGTTCTTC
.	TRBJ2-1	TRBV11-2	CASSTGTGVYNEQFF	TGTGCCAGCAGCACCGGGACGGGAGTTTACAATGAGCAGTTCTTC
.	TRBJ2-3	TRBV5-1	CASTPGAGGPDTQYF	TGCGCCAGCACGCCCGGGGCAGGGGGGCCAGATACGCAGTATTTT
.	TRBJ2-7	TRBV2	CASSWLAYEQYF	TGTGCCAGCAGTTGGCTAGCCTACGAGCAGTACTTC
TRBD1	TRBJ2-7	TRBV5-6	CASSNRDRALLSYEQYF	TGTGCCAGCAGCAACCGGGACAGGGCCCTTCTCTCCTACGAGCAGTACTTC
.	TRBJ1-3	TRBV18	CASSLSGTTSSGNTIYF	TGTGCCAGCTCACTGTCCGGGACAACGAGCTCTGGAAACACCATATATTTT
.	TRBJ1-4	TRBV19	CASSIDLWRKRTSILNEKLFF	TGTGCCAGTAGTATAGATCTATGGCGGAAGAGAACCTCAATACTTAATGAAAAACTGTTTTTT
.	TRBJ2-7	TRBV7-2	CASSAHRSSYEQYF	TGTGCCAGCAGCGCACACAGGAGCTCCTACGAGCAGTACTTC